This T cell receptor (beta chain) emerged from a study of blood T cell repertoires in COVID-19. Overall study: COVID-19 samples, acute and convalescent, were from the United States, Italy and Spain. PBMCs, B-cell-depleted T cells, or T cells were the source of the cDNA or gDNA that made up the material.

Original processing notes: Using reference gene primer amplification, nucleated cell counts were estimated. Sequenced by immunoSEQ multiplex PCR; TCRdb stores in-frame clones only, minus some. That table furnishes V, J and clone size, whereas the DNA furnished D and trimming. The table records 95,000 to 150,000 clones, 88% of them present only once. Germline-derived CDR1 and CDR2 are GTSNPN and SVGIG (reference sequence). V dropped 2 bases and J dropped 3; count of bases not matched to a gene: 3. The CDR3 length is 14 residues. The chain couples TRBV30 to TRBJ2-3; 9 bases match TRBD1. The sequenced material came from peripheral blood. This sequence was found in a woman in her forties or fifties with active or convalescent COVID-19. Here the CDR3 DNA reads TGTGCCTGGAGTTCGGACAGGGGTACAGATACGCAGTATTTT. This sequence encodes CAWSSDRGTDTQYF.